The rows below give T cell receptor beta chains drawn from one sample of a study of blood T cell repertoires in COVID-19. Clones were sequenced by immunoSEQ multiplex PCR, and TCRdb holds only the in-frame ones, with some missing. The sample has under 350,000 clones, 86% seen once; the top ten hold about 4.2%. The sample comprised PBMCs or T cells enriched from blood (not recorded which). These receptors were collected from a woman aged 40 to 49 with acute COVID-19. Each CDR3 is given with its conserved first and last residue.

TRBV18	TRBJ1-4	CASSPQKGAPGSEKLFF
TRBV5-4	TRBJ2-1	CASSHLAGASYNEQFF
TRBV5-4	TRBJ2-3	CASRSTGTDTQYF
TRBV7-2	TRBJ2-7	CASSWLAGSDEQYF
TRBV5-4	TRBJ2-5	CASSSSGGARETQYF
TRBV5-1	TRBJ2-3	CASSLLLAGPDTQYF
TRBV7-9	TRBJ2-3	CASSLRQARDTQYF
TRBV21-1	TRBJ2-3	CASGGGTDTQYF
TRBV28	TRBJ1-2	CASSRQGYGYTF
TRBV12-3/TRBV12-4	TRBJ1-2	CASSLILYYGYTF
TRBV5-1	TRBJ2-1	CASSPGLAGVNEQFF
TRBV12-3/TRBV12-4	TRBJ2-5	CASSSRETQYF
TRBV14	TRBJ2-5	CASSQDGGRVAQYF
TRBV6-5	TRBJ1-1	CASSPRGEYMTEAFF
TRBV5-8	TRBJ1-5	CASSLGVQGNQPQHF
TRBV19	TRBJ1-3	CASSTQQGTGNTIYF
TRBV2	TRBJ2-7	CASRRDSYEQYF
TRBV6-2/TRBV6-3	TRBJ2-7	CASSATGPARVEQYF
TRBV5-5	TRBJ2-6	CASSLDGTGGFRANVLTF
TRBV14	TRBJ1-4	CASSQVVGTAEKLFF
TRBV7-9	TRBJ2-5	CASSVRGRETQYF
TRBV12-3/TRBV12-4	TRBJ2-5	CASSPAKGETQYF
TRBV5-6	TRBJ1-6	CASSYGQAINSPLHF